One TCR beta chain is described in this entry. Per the original methods: Counts of nucleated cells, estimated from reference gene primer amplification, were obtained. Clones were sequenced by immunoSEQ multiplex PCR, and TCRdb holds only the in-frame ones, with some missing. The V and J calls and clone size come from that table; D and trimming were worked out from the DNA. Among 200,000 to 250,000 clones, roughly 89% were seen once, and the ten largest hold 2% to 2.5%. The data belong to a study of blood T cell repertoires in COVID-19. Study-level background: Sites across the United States, Italy and Spain contributed samples from acute and convalescent COVID-19. In each case, the material was cDNA or gDNA derived from T cells, B-cell-depleted T cells, or PBMCs.

Sequencing was done on a sample of peripheral blood. This TCR came from a man aged 30-40 years who had recovered from COVID-19.

As DNA, the CDR3 is TGTGCCAGCTCGCCTTCAACGGGGGAGGGTAAAGTAGACTACACCTTC. Amino acid sequence: CASSPSTGEGKVDYTF. The chain combines TRBV18 with TRBJ1-2, with D possibly being TRBD1 (5 bases). The germline V gene encodes CDR1 KGHSH and CDR2 LQKENI. The CDR3 length is 16 residues. Trimming took off 6 bases at V and 10 bases at J, with 27 bases between the two ends.